This passage covers 17 T cell receptor beta chains from one sample sequenced in a study of cytomegalovirus exposure and HLA in healthy donors. The PCR had 60 Vbeta and 13 Jbeta primers. TCRdb's copy holds only in-frame clones and misses some; the assay was immunoSEQ multiplex PCR. This table has 90,000 to 110,000 clones, less than 80% appearing once. Sequencing used PBMCs. The origin of the receptors is a woman between 50 and 59 years old in good health and CMV-seropositive.

V usage is TRBV15 and J usage is TRBJ2-1; 10 positions agree with TRBD1. V dropped 7 bases and J dropped 5; count of bases not matched to a gene: 8. CDR3 length: 15 residues. Per the germline V gene, CDR1 is LNHNV and CDR2 is YYDKDF (reference sequence). The CDR3 sequence: CATISPGQGNNEQFF. The CDR3 DNA reads TGTGCCACCATTTCCCCGGGACAGGGGAACAATGAGCAGTTCTTC.

Turning to this clone: One junction end disagrees with the germline gene, perhaps due to a read error. This CDR3 is CASSKLAGNYDEQFF. In DNA form, the CDR3 reads TGTGCCAGCAGCAAACTAGCGGGGAACTACGATGAGCAGTTCTTC. The rearrangement joins TRBV7-3 to TRBJ2-1; 10 bases agree with TRBD2. Germline V CDR1 and CDR2: SGHTA, FQGTGA. The CDR3 is made up of 15 amino acids. The whole variable domain, filled in from reference TRBV7-3 and TRBJ2-1, reads GAGVSQTPSNKVTEKGKYVELRCDPISGHTALYWYRQSLGQGPEFLIYFQGTGAADDSGLPNDRFFAVRPEGSVSTLKIQRTERGDSAVYLCASSKLAGNYDEQFFGPGTRLTVL.

This clone was detected only a few times. The CDR3 here is CASSRGGTGELFF. In DNA, the CDR3 is TGTGCCAGCTCACGCGGGGGCACCGGGGAGCTGTTTTTT. This sequence joins TRBV18 and TRBJ2-2, with TRBD2 identical over 7 bases. The junction had 0 bases not matched to a gene; V was cut back by 4 bases and J by 4 bases. The germline CDR1 and CDR2 sequences are KGHSH and LQKENI. This CDR3 comprises 13 residues. Supplemented by reference TRBV18 and TRBJ2-2, the full variable domain reads NAGVMQNPRHLVRRRGQEARLRCSPMKGHSHVYWYRQLPEEGLKFMVYLQKENIIDESGMPKERFSAEFPKEGPSILRIQQVVRGDSAAYFCASSRGGTGELFFGEGSRLTVL.

CDR3 nucleotides: TGTGCCAGCAGCCCGAGACTAATAGGAAACACCATATATTTT. It is translated as CASSPRLIGNTIYF. The chain links TRBV7-9 to TRBJ1-3, with D uncertain. CDR1 SEHNR and CDR2 FQNEAQ come from the germline V gene (reference sequence). The CDR3 totals 14 residues. V was shortened by 5 bases and J by 4 bases, with 12 bases between the two germline ends.

The sample holds a few counts of this clone. The same CDR3 can be traced to other DNA sequences in this sample. This chain links TRBV7-9 with TRBJ2-7; 7 bases align to TRBD1. The CDR3 consists of 14 residues. Germline CDR1 is SEHNR and CDR2 is FQNEAQ (reference sequence). Trimming took 2 bases from V and 3 from J; bases not matched to a gene: 4. In nucleotides, the CDR3 is TGTGCCAGCAGCTTACATCAGGGGGTCTACGAGCAGTACTTC. As protein: CASSLHQGVYEQYF.

The rearrangement joins TRBV6-5 to TRBJ1-4, with a tentative D call TRBD1 (5 bases). Looked up from germline, CDR1 is MNHEY and CDR2 is SVGAGI. V was trimmed by 0 bases and J by 7 bases, leaving 9 bases between them. The CDR3 loop spans 14 amino acids. The CDR3 DNA reads TGTGCCAGCAGTTACTCGGCAGGGATTGAAAAACTGTTTTTT. Protein sequence: CASSYSAGIEKLFF.

J is TRBJ2-7 and V is TRBV5-1; D gene uncertain. Germline V CDR1 and CDR2: SGHRS, YFSETQ. Trimming removed 0 bases from V and 6 bases from J, with 7 bases in between. The CDR3 is 12 amino acids. The DNA for the CDR3 is TGCGCCAGCAGCTTGGAGCCCCTCGAGCAGTACTTC. It translates to CASSLEPLEQYF.

The J gene is TRBJ2-1, the V gene TRBV5-6; 10 bases match TRBD1. Trimming took 4 bases from V and 6 from J; bases not matched to a gene: 7. The CDR3 spans 15 residues. CDR1 is SGHDT and CDR2 is YYEEEE in the germline V gene. CDR3 sequence (DNA): TGTGCCAGCAGCAGCGGGACAGGGGCGACCAATGAGCAGTTCTTC. Amino acid sequence: CASSSGTGATNEQFF. Combining the CDR3 with reference TRBV5-6 and TRBJ2-1 gives the whole variable domain DAGVTQSPTHLIKTRGQQVTLRCSPKSGHDTVSWYQQALGQGPQFIFQYYEEEERQRGNFPDRFSGHQFPNYSSELNVNALLLGDSALYLCASSSGTGATNEQFFGPGTRLTVL.

This clone was seen only a few times. The chain combines TRBV6-6 with TRBJ1-2, with a possible D match to TRBD1 (5 bases). Germline CDR1 and CDR2: MNHNY and SVGAGI (reference sequence). This CDR3 has 12 amino acids. V was pared by 2 bases and J by 11 bases, with 12 bases between. The chain's CDR3 is CASSYADGTYTF. The CDR3 nucleotides read TGTGCCAGCAGTTACGCTGACGGGACTTACACCTTC.

The rearrangement uses TRBV10-1 and TRBJ2-7; D gene uncertain. Germline V lookup: CDR1 WNHNN, CDR2 SYGVQD (reference sequence). This CDR3 is built from 14 residues. V was shortened by 7 bases and J by 2 bases, with 15 bases between the two germline ends. The CDR3: CASTLEPRTYEQYF. As DNA, the CDR3 is TGCGCCAGCACTCTGGAGCCGAGGACCTACGAGCAGTACTTC.

The chain uses TRBV2 and TRBJ1-5, with 7 bases identical to TRBD1. CDR3 length equals 15 residues. Per germline, CDR1 SNHLY and CDR2 FYNNEI. V trimming: 5 bases; J trimming: 9 bases; junction bases outside the gene matches: 13. CDR3 bases: TGTGCCAGCAGTCACAGGGGACCTACAGATCTGCCCCAGCATTTT. Translation gives CASSHRGPTDLPQHF.

The chain joins TRBV5-4 to TRBJ2-7; TRBD2 matches at 15 bases. CDR3 size: 17 residues. The V segment lost 5 bases and the J segment 1 base; nucleotides outside the gene matches: 7. The germline V gene encodes CDR1 SGHNT and CDR2 YYREEE (reference sequence). The CDR3 nucleotides are TGTGCCAGCAGTTCCGGGACTAGCGGGGGGTTGTCCTACGAGCAGTACTTC. This gives the protein CASSSGTSGGLSYEQYF.

This chain uses TRBV6-5 with TRBJ2-1; TRBD2 agrees at 9 bases. Germline loops: CDR1 MNHEY, CDR2 SVGAGI. With V trimmed by 5 bases and J by 3 bases, 2 bases remained unmatched. The CDR3 is made up of 14 amino acids. CDR3 bases: TGTGCCAGCAGTGAGCGGGAGGACTACAATGAGCAGTTCTTC. It yields the protein CASSEREDYNEQFF.

The chain has TRBV7-9 and TRBJ2-7; D remains unclear. V dropped 0 bases and J dropped 0 bases, with 6 bases sitting between them. CDR3 length: 14 amino acids. Germline V CDR1 and CDR2: SEHNR, FQNEAQ (reference sequence). CDR3 coding DNA: TGTGCCAGCAGCTTAGCTGGCAACTCCTACGAGCAGTACTTC. It encodes CASSLAGNSYEQYF.

In this sample, this clone turned up once. V and J are TRBV27 and TRBJ2-4, with 7 nucleotides matching TRBD1. In germline, CDR1 is MNHEY, CDR2 SMNVEV (reference sequence). CDR3 length: 16 amino acids. V was clipped by 7 bases and J by 3 bases; unmatched bases: 12. CDR3 amino acids: CASTTRQGLGKNIQYF. CDR3 nucleotide sequence: TGTGCCAGCACCACCCGACAGGGCCTTGGCAAAAACATTCAGTACTTC.

This chain links TRBV18 with TRBJ2-5; possibly TRBD2 for D (5 bases). V was shortened by 2 bases and J by 5 bases, with 15 bases between the two germline ends. In germline, CDR1 is KGHSH, CDR2 LQKENI. The CDR3 sequence is 15 residues long. The chain's CDR3 is CASSPYGDAGETQYF. The CDR3 bases are TGTGCCAGCTCACCATACGGGGATGCCGGTGAGACCCAGTACTTC.

J is TRBJ1-5 and V is TRBV30; TRBD1 matches at 8 bases. This CDR3 is 15 amino acids long. The ends lost 3 bases at V and 5 bases at J; junction bases unmatched: 9. Germline V CDR1 and CDR2: GTSNPN, SVGIG (reference sequence). The CDR3 DNA reads TGTGCCTGGAGGGTGACAGGGGAGATTCATCAGCCCCAGCATTTT. Amino acid sequence: CAWRVTGEIHQPQHF.